Listed below are T cell receptor beta chains from one sample, sequenced in a study of blood T cell repertoires in COVID-19. Sequencing was performed with immunoSEQ multiplex PCR; in TCRdb, only in-frame clones are kept and a portion is missing. The repertoire holds roughly 380,000 clones, 89% seen once, with approximately 1.5% in the top ten. Material: peripheral blood. The receptors were sampled from a woman aged 40 to 50 with COVID-19, enrolled during active disease. The CDR3 runs from the conserved cysteine through the conserved F or W. Fields, in order: clone size, D gene, CDR3 length, J gene, V gene, CDR3 DNA, CDR3 protein. A D gene is named only where the DNA matches it firmly. Only part of the rows carry a size: once, few, many, or a class if the clone is expanded.

NA TRBD2 17 TRBJ2-3 TRBV9 TGTGCCAGCAGCGTAGGGAGGACTAGCACGGGCACAGATACGCAGTATTTT CASSVGRTSTGTDTQYF
once TRBD1 14 TRBJ2-1 TRBV6-6 TGTGCCAGCAGGTGGGACAGGGGGCGGAATGAGCAGTTCTTC CASRWDRGRNEQFF
NA TRBD1 16 TRBJ1-3 TRBV5-1 TGCGCCAGCAGCGGACTTCCGACAGGGAGTGGAAACACCATATATTTT CASSGLPTGSGNTIYF
NA TRBD1 13 TRBJ2-5 TRBV5-4 TGTGCCAGCAGCGACCAACAGGGGGCCCCTCAGTACTTC CASSDQQGAPQYF
NA NA 17 TRBJ2-1 TRBV5-4 TGTGCCAGCAGCTCCGATGGGGGGGGCTTAGAGGATAATGAGCAGTTCTTC CASSSDGGGLEDNEQFF
NA NA 15 TRBJ1-1 TRBV3-1/TRBV3-2 TGTGCCAGCAGCCAAGATATGGTAGAGAACACTGAAGCTTTCTTT CASSQDMVENTEAFF
NA TRBD1 16 TRBJ2-2 TRBV27 TGTGCCAGCACCTTAACGGGACAGGGGATAACCGGGGAGCTGTTTTTT CASTLTGQGITGELFF
NA NA 17 TRBJ1-2 TRBV27 TGTGCCAGCAGTTTAGTACCTCAGGGCGGGAGTAACTATGGCTACACCTTC CASSLVPQGGSNYGYTF
once NA 14 TRBJ1-1 TRBV10-3 TGTGCCATCAGTGAGTTGGAGGGAGATGGTGAAGCTTTCTTT CAISELEGDGEAFF
NA NA 16 TRBJ2-5 TRBV7-2 TGTGCCAGCAGCTTATCCCGGACAGTGGTGGGTGGGACCCAGTACTTC CASSLSRTVVGGTQYF
NA NA 14 TRBJ2-7 TRBV27 TGTGCCAGCAGTTTAGTGGACAGTGTCTACGAGCAGTACTTC CASSLVDSVYEQYF
NA NA 12 TRBJ1-5 TRBV29-1 TGCAGCGTGGGGGGGGTCAATCAGCCCCAGCATTTT CSVGGVNQPQHF
NA NA 13 TRBJ2-2 TRBV14 TGTGCCAGCAGCCAGGGCGTGTGGGGGGAGCTGTTTTTT CASSQGVWGELFF
NA NA 13 TRBJ1-2 TRBV30 TGTGCCTGGAGTGTAAACAGGTCCTATGGCTACACCTTC CAWSVNRSYGYTF
NA TRBD1 16 TRBJ1-5 TRBV18 TGTGCCAGCTCACTAACAGGGGGCTCAGGTAATCAGCCCCAGCATTTT CASSLTGGSGNQPQHF
NA NA 13 TRBJ1-5 TRBV21-1 TGTGCCAGCAGCAACCGGATACGACGGGCCCAGCATTTT CASSNRIRRAQHF
once NA 14 TRBJ2-1 TRBV5-1 TGCGCCAGCAGCTTGCTTTCGGGGTACAATGAGCAGTTCTTC CASSLLSGYNEQFF
NA TRBD1 15 TRBJ1-1 TRBV7-2 TGTGCCAGCAGCTTAGTGTCAGGGGGGAGAACTGAAGCTTTCTTT CASSLVSGGRTEAFF
NA TRBD1 15 TRBJ2-7 TRBV10-3 TGTGCCATCAGTGCTCGGGACAGGGTCTCCTACGAGCAGTACTTC CAISARDRVSYEQYF
NA NA 15 TRBJ1-2 TRBV3-1/TRBV3-2 TGTGCCAGCAGCCAAGGCGAGGGAGCTAACTATGGCTACACCTTC CASSQGEGANYGYTF
NA NA 14 TRBJ2-7 TRBV11-3 TGTGCCAGCAGCTTCTGGCGACGGACTTACGAGCAGTACTTC CASSFWRRTYEQYF
once NA 16 TRBJ2-2 TRBV11-2 TGTGCCAGCAGCTTAGTTGGCAGTTCGAACACCGGGGAGCTGTTTTTT CASSLVGSSNTGELFF
NA NA 15 TRBJ2-3 TRBV4-1 TGCGCCAGCAGCCAAGATTTTCAGGGTTCGAATACGCAGTATTTT CASSQDFQGSNTQYF
NA NA 11 TRBJ1-5 TRBV28 TGTGCCAGCAGTCCCGATCAGCCCCAGCATTTT CASSPDQPQHF
NA NA 18 TRBJ2-7 TRBV23-1 TGCGCCAGCAGTCACAACAATCGTAAACGGGGGGCAGGAGGCGAGCAGTACTTC CASSHNNRKRGAGGEQYF
NA NA 15 TRBJ2-3 TRBV7-2 TGTGCCAGCAGCCCCTACAGGGTTGGCACAGATACGCAGTATTTT CASSPYRVGTDTQYF
NA NA 15 TRBJ1-4 TRBV28 TGTGCCAGCAGTTTACGTGCAGGATCAAATGAAAAACTGTTTTTT CASSLRAGSNEKLFF
NA TRBD2 15 TRBJ2-1 TRBV6-2/TRBV6-3 TGTGCCAGCAGTTACGGGGGAGGGATGTCCAATGAGCAGTTCTTC CASSYGGGMSNEQFF
NA TRBD1 16 TRBJ2-2 TRBV27 TGTGCCAGCAGTTGGGGCGACAGGGGGAACACCGGGGAGCTGTTTTTT CASSWGDRGNTGELFF
NA NA 17 TRBJ2-1 TRBV9 TGTGCCAGCAGCGTATTTGCGAGCAGCGTGTCCTACAATGAGCAGTTCTTC CASSVFASSVSYNEQFF
NA NA 16 TRBJ1-5 TRBV28 TGTGCCAGCAGTTCCCCCCCCCGACAGAGCAATCAGCCCCAGCATTTT CASSSPPRQSNQPQHF
NA NA 12 TRBJ1-4 TRBV5-4 TGTGCCAGCAGCAAACCAGGGGAAAAACTGTTTTTT CASSKPGEKLFF
NA TRBD1 13 TRBJ1-2 TRBV18 TGTGCCAGCTCACCCGGGACAGGGTATGGCTACACCTTC CASSPGTGYGYTF
NA NA 14 TRBJ2-7 TRBV4-3 TGCGCCAGCAGCCAGGAAGGACAGCCCTACGAGCAGTACTTC CASSQEGQPYEQYF
NA TRBD2 15 TRBJ2-1 TRBV7-2 TGTGCCAGCAGCGTGGGGGGGGGAACCTACAATGAGCAGTTCTTC CASSVGGGTYNEQFF
NA TRBD1 14 TRBJ1-2 TRBV2 TGTGCCAGCATCTATAACCGGGACAGGGGCGGCTACACCTTC CASIYNRDRGGYTF
NA NA 13 TRBJ1-1 TRBV7-3 TGTGCCAGCAGGACCCAGGAGAACACTGAAGCTTTCTTT CASRTQENTEAFF
NA NA 20 TRBJ2-2 TRBV21-1 TGTGCCAGCAGCAAAGAAAAAATCGGCGGCGGGGGGCCTCACACCGGGGAGCTGTTTTTT CASSKEKIGGGGPHTGELFF
NA NA 15 TRBJ1-3 TRBV4-1 TGCGCCAGCAGCTCCCCGCGGGGCTCTGGAAACACCATATATTTT CASSSPRGSGNTIYF
NA NA 16 TRBJ1-1 TRBV7-9 TGTGCCAGCAGAACCGGTGGGCGCTTCTTGAACACTGAAGCTTTCTTT CASRTGGRFLNTEAFF
NA NA 13 TRBJ1-1 TRBV5-1 TGCGCCAGCAGGGGGGACACCACCGTTAGGGCTTTCTTT CASRGDTTVRAFF
NA NA 12 TRBJ1-5 TRBV6-6 TGTGCCAGCACCTTACTTGGTCAGCCCCAGCATTTT CASTLLGQPQHF
NA TRBD2 15 TRBJ2-7 TRBV27 TGTGCCAGCAGTGCGGGACTAGCGGTTTCCTACGAGCAGTACTTC CASSAGLAVSYEQYF
once TRBD1 16 TRBJ1-2 TRBV7-9 TGTGCCAGCAGCTCTCAACAGGGGGTGGGGTTCTATGGCTACACCTTC CASSSQQGVGFYGYTF
NA TRBD2 16 TRBJ2-1 TRBV28 TGTGCCAGCAGTTTATGGGGCGGGAGCTCCTACAATGAGCAGTTCTTC CASSLWGGSSYNEQFF
NA TRBD1 18 TRBJ1-2 TRBV4-3 TGCGCCAGCAGCGCGCAAGAAACCGGGACAGGGGTGATCTATGGCTACACCTTC CASSAQETGTGVIYGYTF
NA NA 15 TRBJ2-2 TRBV5-1 TGCGCCAGCAGCTTGGTTGTAGAGAACACCGGGGAGCTGTTTTTT CASSLVVENTGELFF
NA NA 16 TRBJ2-1 TRBV4-3 TGCGCCAGCAGCCAAGGCGGGGGCCTAACCTACAATGAGCAGTTCTTC CASSQGGGLTYNEQFF
few NA 15 TRBJ2-7 TRBV4-1 TGCGCCAGCAGCCAAGATACCTCAGGGATGTACGAGCAGTACTTC CASSQDTSGMYEQYF
NA NA 12 TRBJ1-5 TRBV30 TGTGCCTGGAGTGTATCCGGGCAGCCCCAGCATTTT CAWSVSGQPQHF
NA NA 16 TRBJ1-4 TRBV9 TGTGCCAGCAGCGTGGGGATGACAGGCCTTAATGAAAAACTGTTTTTT CASSVGMTGLNEKLFF
NA TRBD2 15 TRBJ2-5 TRBV6-5 TGTGCCAGCAGCCGAACTGGGGGACTACAAGAGACCCAGTACTTC CASSRTGGLQETQYF
NA NA 11 TRBJ1-1 TRBV7-9 TGTGCCAGCCGAAGCGGGACTGAAGCTTTCTTT CASRSGTEAFF
NA NA 13 TRBJ1-1 TRBV28 TGTGCCAGCAGTTGGGGACAAAACATTGAAGCTTTCTTT CASSWGQNIEAFF
few TRBD1 17 TRBJ1-2 TRBV2 TGTGCCAGCAGGCCCGGACAGGGAGCCCAAAGGGTGTATGGCTACACCTTC CASRPGQGAQRVYGYTF
NA NA 16 TRBJ1-5 TRBV7-6 TGTGCCAGCAGCTCCGGGAACTTTATTGGCCCTCAGCCCCAGCATTTT CASSSGNFIGPQPQHF
few NA 13 TRBJ1-2 TRBV18 TGTGCCAGCTCACCACTTGGCTTGCAGGACTACACCTTC CASSPLGLQDYTF
NA NA 14 TRBJ1-2 TRBV6-5 TGTGCCAGCAGTCGGGAAGGACGGACTTATGGCTACACCTTC CASSREGRTYGYTF
once NA 15 TRBJ1-1 TRBV3-1/TRBV3-2 TGTGCCAGCAGCCAAGTAGGGGGGGTGAACACTGAAGCTTTCTTT CASSQVGGVNTEAFF
NA TRBD2 15 TRBJ2-1 TRBV3-1/TRBV3-2 TGTGCCAGCAGCCATTTTACTATATTAGCGGGAGGGCAGTTCTTC CASSHFTILAGGQFF